Shown below are 4 T cell receptor beta chains from a single sample sequenced in a study of blood T cells in healthy people across ages. The second PCR ran roughly 6 to 11 cycles with a sample-barcoded 5' primer and J-beta primers. One entry per CDR3 protein, called by TCRdb with MiXCR from the 5' RACE reads. The table shows about a million distinct CDR3 sequences, with more than 30% occurring only once. Sequencing was performed on blood. Receptors originate from a man younger than 35 in good health.

In its sample, this clonotype was seen a few times. The chain recombines TRBV14 with TRBJ1-1; 9 positions agree with TRBD1. The V segment lost 6 bases and the J segment 4 bases; nucleotides outside the gene matches: 9. Germline assignment: CDR1 SGHDN and CDR2 FVKESK. The CDR3 is 15 residues long. CDR3 bases: TGTGCCAGCAGTAAAAACAGGGGGCGCGGCACTGAAGCTTTCTTT. Residues: CASSKNRGRGTEAFF.

This chain connects TRBV20-1 to TRBJ1-5; no definite D call. With 3 bases removed from V and 0 bases from J, the gap between germline ends came to 27 bases. This CDR3 has 20 residues. Germline-derived CDR1 and CDR2 are DFQATT and SNEGSKA (reference sequence). In DNA form, the CDR3 reads TGCAGTGCTAGCGGCCCCCGCACTTCGCTCTCAGGAGATAGCAATCAGCCCCAGCATTTT. This encodes CSASGPRTSLSGDSNQPQHF.

The table lists this clonotype with a few counts. The rearrangement links TRBV19 to TRBJ2-5; D unresolved. The germline V and J ends were trimmed by 3 bases and 3 bases, with 8 bases remaining between them. Per the germline V gene, CDR1 is LNHDA and CDR2 is SQIVND (reference sequence). The CDR3 runs 13 residues. The CDR3: CASSIPGEETQYF. The DNA of the CDR3 is TGTGCCAGTAGTATCCCTGGGGAAGAGACCCAGTACTTC.

A few counts support this clonotype. J is TRBJ2-3 and V is TRBV4-3; D call uncertain. Germline CDR1 reads LGHNA; CDR2 reads YSLEER. The germline V and J ends were trimmed by 1 base and 4 bases, with 9 bases remaining between them. The CDR3 has 14 residues. CDR3 protein: CASSQVVGADTQYF. The CDR3 DNA reads as TGCGCCAGCAGCCAAGTCGTGGGCGCAGATACGCAGTATTTT.